A selection of T cell receptor beta chains follows, all from one sample in a study of control samples from healthy donors and cancer patients. This table comes from immunoSEQ multiplex PCR, and its TCRdb copy is limited to in-frame clones, with some not included. Altogether 150,000 or so clones are present, about 94% being singletons, with the ten largest covering around 6.2%. Sequencing was performed on blood. The source is a man aged 40-49 years in good health. The CDR3 runs from the conserved cysteine through the conserved F or W. Fields, in order: D gene, V gene, CDR3 length, clone size, J gene, CDR3 protein, CDR3 DNA. The D gene is left open where the match is weak. Clone sizes are given selectively: once, few, many, or a class where the clone is expanded.

TRBD2	TRBV14	16	few	TRBJ2-7	CASSQMWLAGHYEQYF	TGTGCCAGCAGCCAAATGTGGCTAGCGGGGCACTACGAGCAGTACTTC
.	TRBV6-1	15	few	TRBJ1-2	CASSETGGANYGYTF	TGTGCCAGCAGTGAAACGGGTGGAGCTAACTATGGCTACACCTTC
.	TRBV11-2	18	.	TRBJ1-6	CASSLAPKFSSYNSPLHF	TGTGCCAGCAGCTTAGCCCCCAAATTTTCCTCCTATAATTCACCCCTCCACTTT
.	TRBV4-3	16	.	TRBJ1-6	CASSQEPGTYNSPLHF	TGCGCCAGCAGCCAAGAACCGGGAACCTATAATTCACCCCTCCACTTT
.	TRBV7-8	12	.	TRBJ2-3	CASSLAEDTQYF	TGTGCCAGCAGCTTAGCCGAGGATACGCAGTATTTT
.	TRBV20-1	13	.	TRBJ2-1	CSASSGQHNEQFF	TGCAGTGCTAGTTCGGGACAACACAATGAGCAGTTCTTC
.	TRBV14	13	.	TRBJ1-2	CASSRTTAYGYTF	TGTGCCAGCAGCCGAACTACAGCCTATGGCTACACCTTC
TRBD1	TRBV5-4	14	.	TRBJ1-2	CASRGQGVWYGYTF	TGTGCCAGCAGGGGACAGGGGGTGTGGTATGGCTACACCTTC
.	TRBV4-1	15	.	TRBJ1-4	CASSQVGEGREKLFF	TGCGCCAGCAGCCAAGTGGGGGAGGGGAGGGAAAAACTGTTTTTT
.	TRBV28	16	.	TRBJ2-1	CASSPSSGAAYNEQFF	TGTGCCAGCAGTCCTTCCTCTGGGGCCGCCTACAATGAGCAGTTCTTC
.	TRBV5-8	16	.	TRBJ2-1	CASSPDMMRAGDEQFF	TGTGCCAGCAGCCCGGACATGATGCGTGCAGGCGATGAGCAGTTCTTC
TRBD1	TRBV4-1	15	.	TRBJ2-1	CASSLPGQGFGEQFF	TGCGCCAGCAGCCTGCCGGGACAGGGTTTCGGAGAGCAGTTCTTC
.	TRBV2	13	.	TRBJ1-5	CASSGTSNQPQHF	TGTGCCAGCTCAGGGACAAGCAATCAGCCCCAGCATTTT
TRBD1	TRBV12-3/TRBV12-4	13	.	TRBJ1-2	CASSRQGARGYTF	TGTGCCAGCAGTCGACAGGGGGCGCGGGGCTACACCTTC
.	TRBV9	14	.	TRBJ2-2	CASSTRTTPGELFF	TGTGCCAGCAGCACAAGGACTACTCCCGGGGAGCTGTTTTTT
.	TRBV9	15	.	TRBJ1-2	CASSVDPDTNYGYTF	TGTGCCAGCAGCGTAGACCCGGACACGAACTATGGCTACACCTTC
.	TRBV21-1	21	.	TRBJ1-5	CASSKVKFETLGEHFNQPQHF	TGTGCCAGCAGCAAAGTGAAGTTCGAGACTCTGGGGGAACACTTCAATCAGCCCCAGCATTTT
.	TRBV5-8	14	.	TRBJ2-6	CASSLIVGANVLTF	TGTGCCAGCAGCTTAATCGTTGGGGCCAACGTCCTGACTTTC
.	TRBV29-1	11	.	TRBJ2-1	CSGAKGNEQFF	TGCAGCGGAGCCAAGGGGAATGAGCAGTTCTTC
TRBD1	TRBV5-1	18	.	TRBJ1-1	CASSFRQGTLSSGTEAFF	TGCGCCAGCAGCTTTAGACAGGGGACCCTTTCCTCGGGCACTGAAGCTTTCTTT